These 25 T cell receptor beta chains were all obtained from the same sample, sequenced in a study of shared clonotypes between healthy human individuals. Assay: immunoSEQ multiplex PCR; the TCRdb copy retains only in-frame clones and omits some. The sample consists of approximately 2.3 million clones, 80% to 95% of them appearing once. The sequencing sample was made of naive CD4+ T cells from PBMCs. The sample's subset: CD45RA+ positively selected. These receptors were obtained from a man between 18 and 35 years old in good health. Some clones in this sample may be carry-over from other donors' samples.

The V and J genes are TRBV6-4 and TRBJ2-6; TRBD2 aligns across 10 bases. V shed 7 bases and J 0 bases; nucleotides not matched to a gene: 12. The CDR3 has 19 residues. Germline CDR1 MRHNA, CDR2 SNTAGT. The CDR3 loop is CASIGLADNRRSGANVLTF. Here the CDR3 DNA reads TGTGCCAGCATTGGACTAGCGGACAACCGTCGCTCTGGGGCCAACGTCCTGACTTTC.

This clone was seen only once. Other DNA sequences from this sample encode an identical CDR3 as well. V and J are TRBV15 and TRBJ2-2; unclear D gene. Germline lookup yields CDR1 LNHNV and CDR2 YYDKDF (reference sequence). Trimming removed 6 bases at V and 0 bases at J, with 5 bases between. The CDR3 covers 13 residues. CDR3 nucleotides: TGTGCCACCAGAGGGCCGAACACCGGGGAGCTGTTTTTT. The encoded protein is CATRGPNTGELFF.

The chain links TRBV5-4 to TRBJ1-2; D perhaps matches TRBD1 (5 bases). The length of the CDR3 is 12 residues. V was shortened by 0 bases and J by 8 bases, with 8 bases between the two germline ends. Germline V gene lookup returns CDR1 SGHNT and CDR2 YYREEE (reference sequence). The CDR3 protein is CASSLAGEGYTF. The CDR3 region has the DNA TGTGCCAGCAGCTTGGCGGGGGAGGGCTACACCTTC.

The CDR3 DNA reads as TGTGCCAGCAGCCCGCCCCAGCAGCTTGAAGCTTTCTTT. This codes for CASSPPQQLEAFF. The chain is built from TRBV28 and TRBJ1-1, with D hard to call. The CDR3 consists of 13 residues. CDR1 MDHEN and CDR2 SYDVKM come from the germline V gene. Trimming pared 6 bases from V and 7 bases from J, leaving 15 bases between. The full variable domain, rest sourced from reference TRBV28 and TRBJ1-1, is DVKVTQSSRYLVKRTGEKVFLECVQDMDHENMFWYRQDPGLGLRLIYFSYDVKMKEKGDIPEGYSVSREKKERFSLILESASTNQTSMYLCASSPPQQLEAFFGQGTRLTVV.

The V call is TRBV5-1, the J call TRBJ1-1; 7 positions agree with TRBD1. V lost 0 bases, J lost 1 base, and 6 bases stayed unmatched. The CDR3 covers 16 residues. Germline CDR1 is SGHRS and CDR2 is YFSETQ. The CDR3 sequence: CASSLAVGQQNTEAFF. As DNA, the CDR3 is TGCGCCAGCAGCTTGGCCGTGGGACAGCAGAACACTGAAGCTTTCTTT.

In this sample, this clone turned up a few times. The V call is TRBV20-1, the J call TRBJ1-1; D not certain. V was shortened by 4 bases and J by 8 bases, with 8 bases between the two germline ends. From germline, CDR1 is DFQATT and CDR2 SNEGSKA (reference sequence). This CDR3 is built from 10 residues. DNA of the CDR3: TGCAGTGCTACTCGGCTCGAAGCTTTCTTT. Residues: CSATRLEAFF.

As to this clone: The same CDR3 arises from other DNA sequences in this sample as well. This chain joins TRBV7-9 and TRBJ1-3; no clear D. The length of the CDR3 is 11 residues. V was shortened by 7 bases and J by 4 bases, with 5 bases between the two germline ends. Germline-derived CDR1 and CDR2 are SEHNR and FQNEAQ (reference sequence). For the CDR3, the DNA is TGTGCCAGCACCCCAGGAAACACCATATATTTT. This gives the protein CASTPGNTIYF.

This sequence joins TRBV29-1 and TRBJ1-2; D may be TRBD1 (6 bases). This CDR3 contains 15 residues. Per the germline V gene, CDR1 is SQVTM and CDR2 is ANQGSEA. V lost 5 bases to trimming and J lost 3 bases, with 19 bases between them. CDR3 region: CSVRTGALEDYGYTF. As DNA, the CDR3 is TGCAGCGTTAGGACGGGGGCTTTGGAGGACTATGGCTACACCTTC. Filled out from reference TRBV29-1 and TRBJ1-2, the complete variable domain reads SAVISQKPSRDICQRGTSLTIQCQVDSQVTMMFWYRQQPGQSLTLIATANQGSEATYESGFVIDKFPISRPNLTFSTLTVSNMSPEDSSIYLCSVRTGALEDYGYTFGSGTRLTVV.

The chain links TRBV28 to TRBJ1-2; D remains ambiguous. Per the germline V gene, CDR1 is MDHEN and CDR2 is SYDVKM. CDR3 length: 14 amino acids. The V and J ends lost 4 bases and 0 bases respectively, with 9 bases between them. CDR3 region: CASSSALPNYGYTF. The CDR3 nucleotides are TGTGCCAGCAGTTCGGCCCTCCCTAACTATGGCTACACCTTC.

The chain joins TRBV5-1 to TRBJ2-1, with unresolved D. The CDR3 is made up of 14 amino acids. Trimming stripped 1 base from V and 5 bases from J, with 10 bases between. CDR1 is SGHRS and CDR2 is YFSETQ in the germline V gene. DNA for the CDR3: TGCGCCAGCAGCTTGAGACTCAGCGACAATGAGCAGTTCTTC. This sequence encodes CASSLRLSDNEQFF.

The V call is TRBV28, the J call TRBJ2-7; a possible D gene is TRBD2 (6 bases). V lost 8 bases, J lost 0 bases, and 8 bases lay in between. Germline CDR1 reads MDHEN; CDR2 reads SYDVKM. This CDR3 region has 12 residues. CDR3 in amino acids: CASGRSSYEQYF. In nucleotides, the CDR3 is TGTGCCAGCGGGAGGAGCTCCTACGAGCAGTACTTC.

The genes are TRBV19 and TRBJ2-5; the D gene is possibly TRBD2 (6 bases). This CDR3 has 13 residues. The V and J ends lost 10 bases and 2 bases respectively, with 14 bases between them. Germline V CDR1 and CDR2: LNHDA, SQIVND (reference sequence). In nucleotides, the CDR3 is TGTGCCACCTCCTCAGGACTACAAGAGACCCAGTACTTC. Its protein is CATSSGLQETQYF.

The genes are TRBV5-4 and TRBJ2-7; unclear D gene. The CDR3 consists of 14 residues. Germline V gene sequence: CDR1 SGHNT, CDR2 YYREEE (reference sequence). V gave up 5 bases and J gave up 5 bases, with 17 bases separating them. This CDR3 is CASRSAGLSHEQYF. The CDR3 bases are TGTGCCAGCAGGTCAGCCGGATTGTCCCACGAGCAGTACTTC.

The chain combines TRBV19 with TRBJ1-1, with 7 nucleotides matching TRBD1. The CDR3 is 14 amino acids. J gave up 2 bases and V 2 bases, and 2 bases lay outside the gene matches. The germline gives CDR1 LNHDA, CDR2 SQIVND (reference sequence). The CDR3 DNA reads as TGTGCCAGTAGTATATACAGGGGAAACACTGAAGCTTTCTTT. Translated: CASSIYRGNTEAFF.

CDR3 sequence: CSVLGGGYEQYF. CDR3 nucleotide sequence: TGCAGCGTTTTGGGAGGGGGGTACGAGCAGTACTTC. The gene calls are TRBV29-1 and TRBJ2-7; TRBD2 might be the D (7 bases). This CDR3 has 12 residues. The germline V gene encodes CDR1 SQVTM and CDR2 ANQGSEA. V lost 5 bases and J lost 4, with 12 bases in between.

The genes are TRBV28 and TRBJ1-2, with 8 bases lining up with TRBD1. Germline V CDR1 and CDR2: MDHEN, SYDVKM. Trimming cost V 5 bases and J 4 bases; bases outside gene matches: 15. The CDR3 has 17 residues. CDR3 residues: CASSQMGTGATVYGYTF. CDR3 DNA sequence: TGTGCCAGCAGTCAAATGGGGACAGGTGCTACGGTCTATGGCTACACCTTC.

The chain couples TRBV18 to TRBJ2-7, with TRBD1 as a possible D gene (5 bases). From germline, CDR1 is KGHSH and CDR2 LQKENI. The V end was cut by 2 bases, the J end by 9 bases, with 14 bases between. The CDR3 is 13 residues long. The CDR3 here is CASSPSGPRWQYF. CDR3 bases: TGTGCCAGCTCACCATCAGGGCCTCGGTGGCAGTACTTC.

This chain uses TRBV27 with TRBJ2-5; 8 nucleotides match TRBD1. Trimming removed 3 bases from V and 3 bases from J; junction bases left unmatched: 9. The CDR3 covers 16 residues. Germline-derived CDR1 and CDR2 are MNHEY and SMNVEV (reference sequence). The CDR3 loop is CASSFRTGWGEETQYF. The CDR3 nucleotides are TGTGCCAGCAGTTTCAGGACAGGGTGGGGTGAAGAGACCCAGTACTTC.

The chain employs TRBV5-1 and TRBJ1-3, with D unclear. The germline V gene has CDR1 SGHRS and CDR2 YFSETQ. V was clipped by 4 bases and J by 0 bases, with 11 bases between them. CDR3 length: 15 amino acids. CDR3: CASSLGSTSGNTIYF. In DNA, the CDR3 is TGCGCCAGCAGCCTCGGTAGTACCTCTGGAAACACCATATATTTT.

The chain couples TRBV5-5 to TRBJ2-5; 10 bases align to TRBD1. V shed 0 bases and J 5 bases; nucleotides not matched to a gene: 4. From germline, CDR1 is SGHKS and CDR2 YYEKEE (reference sequence). This CDR3 has 15 amino acids. CDR3: CASSLGETGGETQYF. The CDR3 DNA reads TGTGCCAGCAGCTTGGGAGAGACAGGGGGCGAGACCCAGTACTTC.

This clone appeared once. Other DNA sequences within the sample encode an identical CDR3. This sequence joins TRBV6-1 and TRBJ2-3, with 10 nucleotides matching TRBD1. This CDR3 is 14 amino acids long. The J segment lost 6 bases and the V segment lost 3 bases, leaving 3 bases of the junction unmatched. Looked up from germline, CDR1 is MNHNS and CDR2 is SASEGT. CDR3 nucleotide sequence: TGTGCCAGCAGTGAGGACAGGGGGACGGATACGCAGTATTTT. Protein sequence: CASSEDRGTDTQYF.

The J gene is TRBJ1-1, the V gene TRBV25-1; D remains unclear. The CDR3 totals 15 residues. V gave up 5 bases and J gave up 0 bases, with 13 bases separating them. Germline-derived CDR1 and CDR2 are MGHDK and SYGVNS. The CDR3 region is CASSPIGLMNTEAFF. The CDR3, as DNA: TGTGCCAGCAGTCCCATCGGTCTCATGAACACTGAAGCTTTCTTT.

J is TRBJ2-7 and V is TRBV10-3; TRBD2 matches 10 bases. The germline V gene has CDR1 ENHRY and CDR2 SYGVKD. V lost 0 bases and J lost 7; bases outside the gene matches: 12. This CDR3 comprises 17 residues. CDR3 region: CAISESFRLAGVEEQYF. Written as DNA, the CDR3 is TGTGCCATCAGTGAGTCGTTTCGGCTAGCGGGAGTAGAGGAGCAGTACTTC.

The V and J genes are TRBV6-5 and TRBJ2-7; D is uncertain. CDR3 size: 15 residues. CDR1 and CDR2 (germline): MNHEY, SVGAGI. V dropped 3 bases and J dropped 0 bases, with 12 bases sitting between them. For the CDR3, the DNA is TGTGCCAGCAGTTATTCCCCAAAGACCTCCTACGAGCAGTACTTC. The encoded protein is CASSYSPKTSYEQYF.

The genes are TRBV7-2 and TRBJ2-1, with D possibly matching TRBD1 (6 bases). The CDR3 loop spans 15 amino acids. Between the trimmed V and J ends, which lost 5 bases and 9 bases, there was a span of 20 bases. Germline lookup yields CDR1 SGHTA and CDR2 FQGNSA. In nucleotides, the CDR3 is TGTGCCAGCAGCCCCCAAGGGGGTAGTGGACCTGAGCAGTTCTTC. This translates into CASSPQGGSGPEQFF.